The next 10 T cell receptor beta chains were all read from a single sample in a study of blood T cell repertoires in COVID-19. Profiled with immunoSEQ multiplex PCR; TCRdb holds only in-frame clones, not every one. Of 30,000 to 35,000 clones in the sample, about four fifths are singletons; the top ten hold over 35%. The sequenced sample consisted of peripheral blood. These receptors all stem from an elderly man with acute or convalescent COVID-19.

This clone was detected once. This rearrangement joins TRBV18 to TRBJ2-5; D call uncertain. This CDR3 is built from 14 residues. The V end was cut by 3 bases, the J end by 2 bases, with 10 bases between. Germline assignment: CDR1 KGHSH and CDR2 LQKENI. The CDR3 region is CASSPSTFQETQYF. The DNA for the CDR3 is TGTGCCAGCTCACCCTCTACTTTTCAAGAGACCCAGTACTTC.

About this clone: Other DNA sequences from this sample encode an identical CDR3 as well. This chain uses TRBV3-1 (or the pseudogene TRBV3-2) with TRBJ2-5; weak D call: TRBD2 (5 bases). Trimming shortened V by 6 bases and J by 7 bases, and 24 bases separated the two germline ends. This CDR3 has 16 residues. Per germline, CDR1 LGHDT and CDR2 YNNKEL (reference sequence). The DNA for the CDR3 is TGTGCCAGCAGTTACAGAGGGCCCGTCAAAATGGGGACCCAGTACTTC. Translating it yields CASSYRGPVKMGTQYF.

V usage is TRBV5-1 and J usage is TRBJ1-1; D is undetermined. The CDR3 loop spans 15 amino acids. The V gene lost 2 bases and the J gene lost 5 bases, with 16 bases spanning the gap. CDR1 and CDR2 (germline): SGHRS, YFSETQ. CDR3 DNA sequence: TGCGCCAGCAGCTTCGGAGGGAAGATATGGACTGAAGCTTTCTTT. Translated, it gives CASSFGGKIWTEAFF.

A word on this clone: At one end the junction does not follow the germline gene, possibly because of a read error. This chain joins TRBV10-1 and TRBJ2-3; D possibly matches TRBD1 or TRBD2 (5 bases each). The CDR3 contains 15 residues. Germline V CDR1 and CDR2: WNHNN, SYGVQD (reference sequence). Here the CDR3 reads CASTEGNGVTDTQYF. Written as DNA, the CDR3 is TGCGCCAGCACTGAGGGGAACGGGGTCACAGATACGCAGTATTTT.

The J gene is TRBJ1-5, the V gene TRBV30; 9 bases are shared with TRBD1. The CDR3 has 14 residues. The V segment lost 2 bases and the J segment 9 bases; nucleotides outside the gene matches: 8. Germline V gene sequence: CDR1 GTSNPN, CDR2 SVGIG (reference sequence). This CDR3 reads CAWSRTGGGRPQHF. CDR3 bases: TGTGCCTGGAGTAGAACAGGGGGCGGACGGCCCCAGCATTTT. Drawing the rest from reference TRBV30 and TRBJ1-5, the complete variable domain is SQTIHQWPATLVQPVGSPLSLECTVEGTSNPNLYWYRQAAGRGLQLLFYSVGIGQISSEVPQNLSASRPQDRQFILSSKKLLLSDSGFYLCAWSRTGGGRPQHFGDGTRLSIL.

This chain links TRBV6-5 with TRBJ1-4; a possible D gene is TRBD1 (6 bases). Germline loops: CDR1 MNHEY, CDR2 SVGAGI. Trimming stripped 2 bases from V and 8 bases from J, with 15 bases between. This CDR3 is built from 15 residues. DNA of the CDR3: TGTGCCAGCAGTTACCGGGGGGGCGCGGTCGAAAAACTGTTTTTT. Protein: CASSYRGGAVEKLFF.

The gene calls are TRBV5-1 and TRBJ1-6, with TRBD1 matching over 7 bases. CDR3 length: 14 residues. Germline CDR1 is SGHRS and CDR2 is YFSETQ. Trimming took 2 bases from V and 5 from J; bases not matched to a gene: 1. CDR3 DNA sequence: TGCGCCAGCAGCTTCCAGGGGGATAATTCACCCCTCCACTTT. Protein product: CASSFQGDNSPLHF.

This clone was observed a few times. The chain combines TRBV4-1 with TRBJ2-3; D uncertain. V was trimmed by 1 base and J by 0 bases, leaving 8 bases between them. The CDR3 has 15 residues. Per the germline V gene, CDR1 is MGHRA and CDR2 is YSYEKL. CDR3 sequence (DNA): TGCGCCAGCAGCCAAGGGCCCACCAGCACAGATACGCAGTATTTT. It is translated as CASSQGPTSTDTQYF.

The V call is TRBV7-8, the J call TRBJ1-1; 7 bases map to TRBD1. The trim removed 3 bases at V and 0 bases at J, leaving 7 bases unmatched. Germline loops: CDR1 SGHVS, CDR2 FQNEAQ. The CDR3 consists of 16 residues. CDR3 loop: CASSFSGTAMNTEAFF. The CDR3 nucleotides read TGTGCCAGCAGCTTCTCCGGGACAGCTATGAACACTGAAGCTTTCTTT. Supplemented by reference TRBV7-8 and TRBJ1-1, the full variable domain reads GAGVSQSPRYKVAKRGQDVALRCDPISGHVSLFWYQQALGQGPEFLTYFQNEAQLDKSGLPSDRFFAERPEGSVSTLKIQRTQQEDSAVYLCASSFSGTAMNTEAFFGQGTRLTVV.

The chain uses TRBV7-9 and TRBJ1-2; D gene ambiguous. The CDR3 runs to 13 residues. With 2 bases removed from V and 4 bases from J, the gap between germline ends came to 8 bases. Germline lookup yields CDR1 SEHNR and CDR2 FQNEAQ (reference sequence). The CDR3 bases are TGTGCCAGCAGCTTAAGGAGTTCCTATGGCTACACCTTC. It translates to CASSLRSSYGYTF.